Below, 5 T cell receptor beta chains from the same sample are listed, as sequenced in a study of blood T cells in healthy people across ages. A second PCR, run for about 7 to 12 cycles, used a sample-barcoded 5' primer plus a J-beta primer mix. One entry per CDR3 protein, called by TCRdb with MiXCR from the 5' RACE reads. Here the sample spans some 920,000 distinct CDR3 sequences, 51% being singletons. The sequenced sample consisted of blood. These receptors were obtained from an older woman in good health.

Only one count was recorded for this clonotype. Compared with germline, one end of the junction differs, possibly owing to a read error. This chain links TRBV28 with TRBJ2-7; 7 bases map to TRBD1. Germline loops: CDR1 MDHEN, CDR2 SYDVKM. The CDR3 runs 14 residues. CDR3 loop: CASSFRGSSDEQYF. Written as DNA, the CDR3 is TGTGCCAGCAGTTTCAGGGGGAGCTCCGACGAGCAGTACTTC.

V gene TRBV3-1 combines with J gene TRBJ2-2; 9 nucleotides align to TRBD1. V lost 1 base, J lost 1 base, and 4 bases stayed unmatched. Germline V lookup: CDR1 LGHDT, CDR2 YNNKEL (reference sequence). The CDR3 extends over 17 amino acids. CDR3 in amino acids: CASSQADRGRNTGELFF. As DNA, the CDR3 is TGTGCCAGCAGCCAAGCGGACAGGGGTAGGAACACCGGGGAGCTGTTTTTT.

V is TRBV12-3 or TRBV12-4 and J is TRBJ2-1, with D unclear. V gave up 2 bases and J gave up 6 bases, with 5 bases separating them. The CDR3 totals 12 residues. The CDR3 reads CASSLLFNEQFF. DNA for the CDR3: TGTGCCAGCAGTTTATTATTCAATGAGCAGTTCTTC.

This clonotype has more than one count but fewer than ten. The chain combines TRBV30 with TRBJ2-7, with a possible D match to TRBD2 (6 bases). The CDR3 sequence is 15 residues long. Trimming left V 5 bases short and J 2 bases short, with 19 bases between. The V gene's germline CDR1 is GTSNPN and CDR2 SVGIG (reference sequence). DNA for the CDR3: TGTGCCTGGGCACTCATGGGTAGCGGAACCTACGAGCAGTACTTC. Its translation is CAWALMGSGTYEQYF.

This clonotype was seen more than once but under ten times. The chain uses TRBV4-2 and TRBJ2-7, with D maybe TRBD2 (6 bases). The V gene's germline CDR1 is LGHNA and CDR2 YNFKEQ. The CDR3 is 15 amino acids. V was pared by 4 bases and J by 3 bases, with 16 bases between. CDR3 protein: CASSPWAGLLYEQYF. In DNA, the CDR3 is TGTGCCAGCAGCCCCTGGGCGGGACTCCTCTACGAGCAGTACTTC.